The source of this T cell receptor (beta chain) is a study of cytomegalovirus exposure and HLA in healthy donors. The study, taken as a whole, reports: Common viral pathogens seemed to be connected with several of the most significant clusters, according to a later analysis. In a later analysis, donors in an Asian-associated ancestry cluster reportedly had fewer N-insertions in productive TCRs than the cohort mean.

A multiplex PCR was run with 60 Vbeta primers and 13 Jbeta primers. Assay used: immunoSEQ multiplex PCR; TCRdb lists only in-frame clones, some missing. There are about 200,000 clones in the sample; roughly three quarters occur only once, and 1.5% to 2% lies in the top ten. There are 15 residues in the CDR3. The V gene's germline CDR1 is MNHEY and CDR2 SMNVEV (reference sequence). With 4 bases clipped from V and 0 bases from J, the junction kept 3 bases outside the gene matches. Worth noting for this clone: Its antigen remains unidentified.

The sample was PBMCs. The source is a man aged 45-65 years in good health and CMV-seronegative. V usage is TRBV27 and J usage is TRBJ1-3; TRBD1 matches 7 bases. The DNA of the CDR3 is TGTGCCAGCAGTTCGACAGGGAGCTCTGGAAACACCATATATTTT. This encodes CASSSTGSSGNTIYF.